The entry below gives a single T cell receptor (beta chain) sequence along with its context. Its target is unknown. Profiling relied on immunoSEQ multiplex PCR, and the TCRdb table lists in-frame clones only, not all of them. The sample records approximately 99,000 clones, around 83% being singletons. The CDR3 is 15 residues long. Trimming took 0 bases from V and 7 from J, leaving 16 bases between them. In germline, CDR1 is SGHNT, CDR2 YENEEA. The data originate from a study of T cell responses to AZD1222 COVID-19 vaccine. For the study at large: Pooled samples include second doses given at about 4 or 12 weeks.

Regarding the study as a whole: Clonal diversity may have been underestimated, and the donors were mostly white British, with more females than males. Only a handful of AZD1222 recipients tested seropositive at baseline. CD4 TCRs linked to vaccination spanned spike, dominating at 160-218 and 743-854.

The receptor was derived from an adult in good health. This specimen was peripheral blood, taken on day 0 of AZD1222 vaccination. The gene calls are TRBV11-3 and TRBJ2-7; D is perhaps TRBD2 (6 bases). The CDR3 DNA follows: TGTGCCAGCAGCTTAGACGGTAGGGAGGATGGGGAGCAGTACTTC. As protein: CASSLDGREDGEQYF. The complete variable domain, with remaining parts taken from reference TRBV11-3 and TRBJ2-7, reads EAGVVQSPRYKIIEKKQPVAFWCNPISGHNTLYWYLQNLGQGPELLIRYENEEAVDDSQLPKDRFSAERLKGVDSTLKIQPAELGDSAVYLCASSLDGREDGEQYFGPGTRLTVT.